The clone carrying this T cell receptor (beta chain) was seen more than once but under ten times. This CDR3 is 14 amino acids long. The ends were cut back, 0 bases at V and 4 bases at J, with 9 bases in the middle. Germline CDR1 and CDR2: LGHDT and YNNKEL (reference sequence). The sample originates from a study of blood T cell repertoires in COVID-19. Whole-study context: Acute and convalescent COVID-19 samples came from the United States, Italy and Spain. T cells, B-cell-depleted T cells, or PBMCs supplied cDNA or gDNA.

Sequenced by immunoSEQ multiplex PCR; TCRdb stores in-frame clones only, minus some. The sample consists of approximately 120,000 clones, about 75% of them appearing once. Material: peripheral blood. This clonotype originated in a man older than 75 with acute or convalescent COVID-19. The rearrangement joins TRBV3-1 (or the pseudogene TRBV3-2) to TRBJ2-5, with D hard to call. The DNA for the CDR3 is TGTGCCAGCAGCCAAGATCTGAACGGAGAGACCCAGTACTTC. Its protein product is CASSQDLNGETQYF.